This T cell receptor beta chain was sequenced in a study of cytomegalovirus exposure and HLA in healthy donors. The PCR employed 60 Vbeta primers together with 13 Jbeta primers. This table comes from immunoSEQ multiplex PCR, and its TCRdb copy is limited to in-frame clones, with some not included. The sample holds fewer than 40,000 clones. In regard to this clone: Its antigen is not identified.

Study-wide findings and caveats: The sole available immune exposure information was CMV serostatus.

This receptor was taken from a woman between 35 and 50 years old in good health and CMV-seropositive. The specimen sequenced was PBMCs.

As DNA, the CDR3 is TGTGCCAGCAGCCCCCGGACAGGGGCTCAGTACGAGCAGTACTTC. Its translation: CASSPRTGAQYEQYF. The V and J genes are TRBV7-2 and TRBJ2-7; 9 bases align to TRBD1. The germline gives CDR1 SGHTA, CDR2 FQGNSA. The CDR3 runs 15 residues. V dropped 5 bases and J dropped 4; count of bases not matched to a gene: 9.